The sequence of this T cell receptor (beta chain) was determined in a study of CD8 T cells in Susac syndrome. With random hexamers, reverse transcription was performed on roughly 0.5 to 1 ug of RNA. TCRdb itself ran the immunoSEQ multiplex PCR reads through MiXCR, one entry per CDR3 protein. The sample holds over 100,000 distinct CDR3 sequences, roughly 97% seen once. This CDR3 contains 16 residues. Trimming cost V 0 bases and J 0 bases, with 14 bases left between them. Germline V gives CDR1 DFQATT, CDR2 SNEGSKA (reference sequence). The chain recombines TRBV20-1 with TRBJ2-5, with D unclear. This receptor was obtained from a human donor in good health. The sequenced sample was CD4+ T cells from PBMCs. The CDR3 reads CSAREGPSPYQETQYF. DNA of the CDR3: TGCAGTGCTAGAGAAGGGCCTTCCCCGTACCAAGAGACCCAGTACTTC.